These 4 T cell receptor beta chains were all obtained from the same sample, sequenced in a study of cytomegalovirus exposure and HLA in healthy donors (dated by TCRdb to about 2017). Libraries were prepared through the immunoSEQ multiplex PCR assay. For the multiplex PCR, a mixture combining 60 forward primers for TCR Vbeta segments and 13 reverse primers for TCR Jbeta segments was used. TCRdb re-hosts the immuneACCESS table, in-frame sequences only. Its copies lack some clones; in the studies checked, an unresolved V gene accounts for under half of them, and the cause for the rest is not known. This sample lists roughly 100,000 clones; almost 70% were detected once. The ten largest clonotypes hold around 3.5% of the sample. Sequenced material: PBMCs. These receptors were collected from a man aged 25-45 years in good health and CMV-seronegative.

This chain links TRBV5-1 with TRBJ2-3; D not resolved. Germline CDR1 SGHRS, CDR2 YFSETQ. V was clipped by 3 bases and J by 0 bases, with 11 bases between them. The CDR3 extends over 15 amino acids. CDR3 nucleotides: TGCGCCAGCAGCTATAGTTCCCCTAGCACAGATACGCAGTATTTT. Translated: CASSYSSPSTDTQYF. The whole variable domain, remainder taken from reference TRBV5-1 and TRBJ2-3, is KAGVTQTPRYLIKTRGQQVTLSCSPISGHRSVSWYQQTPGQGLQFLFEYFSETQRNKGNFPGRFSGRQFSNSRSEMNVSTLELGDSALYLCASSYSSPSTDTQYFGPGTRLTVL.

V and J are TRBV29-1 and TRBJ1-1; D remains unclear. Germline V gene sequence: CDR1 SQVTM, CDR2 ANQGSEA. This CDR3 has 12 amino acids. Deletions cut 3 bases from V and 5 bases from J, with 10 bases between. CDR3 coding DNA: TGCAGCGTTGACCGGGCGGGGACTGAAGCTTTCTTT. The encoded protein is CSVDRAGTEAFF.

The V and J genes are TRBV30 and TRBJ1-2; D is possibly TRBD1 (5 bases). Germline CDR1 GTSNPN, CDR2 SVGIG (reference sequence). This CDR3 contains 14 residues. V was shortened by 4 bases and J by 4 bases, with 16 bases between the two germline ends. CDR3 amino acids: CAWKEVGGSYGYTF. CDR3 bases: TGTGCCTGGAAGGAGGTTGGGGGGAGCTATGGCTACACCTTC.

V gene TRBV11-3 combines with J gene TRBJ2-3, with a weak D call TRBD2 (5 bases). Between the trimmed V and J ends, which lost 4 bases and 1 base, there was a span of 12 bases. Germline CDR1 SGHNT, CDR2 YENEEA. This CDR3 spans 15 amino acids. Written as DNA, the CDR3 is TGTGCCAGCAGCTGGGAGCGGATTCGCACAGATACGCAGTATTTT. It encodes CASSWERIRTDTQYF. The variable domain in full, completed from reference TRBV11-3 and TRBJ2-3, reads EAGVVQSPRYKIIEKKQPVAFWCNPISGHNTLYWYLQNLGQGPELLIRYENEEAVDDSQLPKDRFSAERLKGVDSTLKIQPAELGDSAVYLCASSWERIRTDTQYFGPGTRLTVL.